This is a list of T cell receptor beta chains from one sample in a study of blood T cells in healthy people across ages. Using its own MiXCR run on the 5' RACE reads, TCRdb lists one record per CDR3 protein. The sample includes about a million distinct CDR3 sequences, 35% to 45% seen only once; the top ten take about an eighth. Specimen: blood. These receptors were taken from a young man in good health. Both conserved end residues are trimmed from each CDR3. Fields, in order: CDR3 protein, V gene.

CDR3 protein: SARRDRASNTEAF; V gene: TRBV20-1
CDR3 protein: ATSDRNGNTIY; V gene: TRBV24-1
CDR3 protein: ASSLMSQEVNTEAF; V gene: TRBV7-8
CDR3 protein: ASSHLGSGGRWQF; V gene: TRBV14
CDR3 protein: ASSPEVYSNQPQH; V gene: TRBV4-2
CDR3 protein: ASSQGPGYYGYT; V gene: TRBV14
CDR3 protein: SVGGVSLTYGYT; V gene: TRBV29-1
CDR3 protein: ASRRTGSSYEQY; V gene: TRBV6-5
CDR3 protein: SVEISGQGDGYT; V gene: TRBV29-1
CDR3 protein: ASSYSGTAQETQY; V gene: TRBV6-2/TRBV6-3
CDR3 protein: AASNTGELF; V gene: TRBV6-2/TRBV6-3
CDR3 protein: ASNQRTDGTYEQY; V gene: TRBV5-6
CDR3 protein: ASSQQGSPLEAF; V gene: TRBV14
CDR3 protein: ASANPVDFSEKLF; V gene: TRBV7-9
CDR3 protein: SASATDTQY; V gene: TRBV20-1
CDR3 protein: SASNSSYNEQF; V gene: TRBV20-1
CDR3 protein: ATSRENHRPNSPLH; V gene: TRBV15
CDR3 protein: ASKPSNQPQH; V gene: TRBV6-6
CDR3 protein: SASDDTGQETQY; V gene: TRBV20-1